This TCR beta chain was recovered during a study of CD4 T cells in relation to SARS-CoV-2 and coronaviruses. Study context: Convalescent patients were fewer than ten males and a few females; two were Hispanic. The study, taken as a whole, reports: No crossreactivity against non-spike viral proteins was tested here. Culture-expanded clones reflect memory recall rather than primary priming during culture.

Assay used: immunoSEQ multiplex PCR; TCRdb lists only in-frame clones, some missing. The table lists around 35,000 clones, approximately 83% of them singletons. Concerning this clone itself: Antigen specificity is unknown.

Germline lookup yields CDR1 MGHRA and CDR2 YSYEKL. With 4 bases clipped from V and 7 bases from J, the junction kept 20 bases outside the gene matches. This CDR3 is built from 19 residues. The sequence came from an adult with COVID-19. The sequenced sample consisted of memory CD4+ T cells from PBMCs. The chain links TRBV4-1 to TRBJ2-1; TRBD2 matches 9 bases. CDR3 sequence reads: CASSRSNRNAGGSRNEQFF. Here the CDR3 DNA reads TGCGCCAGCAGCCGTTCTAATCGGAATGCGGGAGGGTCTCGAAATGAGCAGTTCTTC.